These 15 T cell receptor beta chains originate from one sample sequenced in a study of blood T cells in healthy people across ages. Alongside a J-beta primer mix, a sample-barcoded 5' primer served in a second PCR lasting about 7 to 11 cycles. TCRdb used MiXCR to reprocess the 5' RACE reads, holding one entry per CDR3 protein. The table includes about 700,000 distinct CDR3 sequences, approximately 31% detected once. Input material: blood. These receptors all stem from a woman of 80 years or more in good health.

For this clonotype: This likely reflects a read error, since a far larger clone is one base away. The chain uses TRBV27 and TRBJ2-5; D may correspond to TRBD1 or TRBD2 (5 bases each). With the DNA end fitting TRBJ2-7 better, the J assignment may be wrong. Germline lookup yields CDR1 MNHEY and CDR2 SMNVEV (reference sequence). This CDR3 comprises 13 residues. The CDR3 DNA reads as TGTGCCAGCAGTTATCGGGGCTCCTGCGAGCAGTACTTC. Its translation: CASSYRGSCEQYF.

The chain couples TRBV20-1 to TRBJ2-1; the D is unclear. This CDR3 is built from 14 residues. The V end lost 1 base, the J end lost 8 bases, and 15 bases lay between the germline ends. Germline loops: CDR1 DFQATT, CDR2 SNEGSKA (reference sequence). CDR3 residues: CSARGQNEDYEQFF. DNA for the CDR3: TGCAGTGCTAGAGGCCAAAATGAGGATTATGAGCAGTTCTTC.

The sample holds many counts of this clonotype. This chain connects TRBV29-1 to TRBJ2-2; 9 bases agree with TRBD1. Unmatched junction bases numbered 9, after V lost 7 bases and J lost 6 bases. This CDR3 region has 14 residues. Per the germline V gene, CDR1 is SQVTM and CDR2 is ANQGSEA. The CDR3 DNA follows: TGCAGCGGCCGGGGACAGGGAGGCGCCGGGGAGCTGTTTTTT. Protein sequence: CSGRGQGGAGELFF.

As to this clonotype: Given a much more abundant clone one base away, this may be a read error. The J gene is TRBJ1-2, the V gene TRBV29-1; D might be TRBD1 (5 bases). Looked up from germline, CDR1 is SQVTM and CDR2 is ANQGSEA. The CDR3 consists of 12 residues. Trimming left V 7 bases short and J 1 base short, with 10 bases between. The CDR3, as DNA: TGCAGCGGGGGCGGGGATAACTATGGCTACACCTTC. Translating gives CSGGGDNYGYTF.

V gene TRBV19 combines with J gene TRBJ2-3; D gene uncertain. This CDR3 is built from 14 residues. Trimming stripped 5 bases from V and 0 bases from J, with 9 bases between. The germline V gene encodes CDR1 LNHDA and CDR2 SQIVND (reference sequence). The CDR3 nucleotides read TGTGCCAGTAGTGACTGGGCTAGCACAGATACGCAGTATTTT. It is translated as CASSDWASTDTQYF.

This clonotype was detected ten times or more. The chain has TRBV15 and TRBJ2-1; 9 nucleotides agree with TRBD2. CDR3 size: 14 residues. Germline lookup yields CDR1 LNHNV and CDR2 YYDKDF (reference sequence). V was pared by 11 bases and J by 5 bases, with 10 bases of the junction left unmatched. The CDR3 is CAAALAGVNNEQFF. For the CDR3, the DNA is TGTGCCGCCGCCTTAGCGGGGGTGAACAATGAGCAGTTCTTC.

This clonotype came up a few times. The gene calls are TRBV19 and TRBJ2-5, with D perhaps TRBD2 (5 bases). The germline V gene has CDR1 LNHDA and CDR2 SQIVND (reference sequence). The CDR3 sequence is 12 residues long. V was cut by 0 bases and J by 11 bases, with 10 bases left in between. The CDR3 DNA reads TGTGCCAGTAGTATAGATCGGGATGAGCAGTACTTC. This encodes CASSIDRDEQYF. Full variable domain (rest looked up from reference TRBV19 and TRBJ2-5): DGGITQSPKYLFRKEGQNVTLSCEQNLNHDAMYWYRQDPGQGLRLIYYSQIVNDFQKGDIAEGYSVSREKKESFPLTVTSAQKNPTAFYLCASSIDRDEQYFGPGTRLLVL.

In its sample, this clonotype was seen a few times. Written as DNA, the CDR3 is TGTGCCAGCAGCTTAGCGCGGGGGGGGGTTTACAATGAGCAGTACTTC. Translation: CASSLARGGVYNEQYF. The rearrangement uses TRBV7-2 and TRBJ2-1; TRBD2 matches at 9 bases. Gene TRBJ2-7 matches the end of the DNA better, so the J call may be wrong. In germline, CDR1 is SGHTA, CDR2 FQGNSA. This CDR3 spans 16 amino acids.

As concerns this clonotype: Its ends do not fully match the called genes, so a read error is possible. The chain employs TRBV7-2 and TRBJ2-5; the D gene could be TRBD1 or TRBD2 (5 bases each). There are 14 residues in the CDR3. Germline V gene data show CDR1 as SGHTA and CDR2 as FQGNSA. The CDR3 loop reads CASSLRGAYNEQYF. The CDR3 DNA is TGCGCCAGCAGCTTGAGGGGCGCCTACAATGAGCAGTACTTC.

The gene calls are TRBV13 and TRBJ2-5, with D perhaps matching TRBD2 (6 bases). The CDR3 loop spans 14 amino acids. Trimming stripped 5 bases from V and 4 bases from J, with 14 bases between. In germline, CDR1 is PRHDT, CDR2 FYEKMQ (reference sequence). The CDR3 reads CASSASAGIETQYF. DNA for the CDR3: TGTGCCAGCAGCGCCTCTGCGGGAATAGAGACCCAGTACTTC. Full variable domain (missing parts from reference TRBV13 and TRBJ2-5): AAGVIQSPRHLIKEKRETATLKCYPIPRHDTVYWYQQGPGQDPQFLISFYEKMQSDKGSIPDRFSAQQFSDYHSELNMSSLELGDSALYFCASSASAGIETQYFGPGTRLLVL.

This clonotype was detected ten times or more. The chain has TRBV10-3 and TRBJ2-7; 7 bases are a match to TRBD2. This CDR3 comprises 16 residues. V shed 7 bases, J shed 7 bases, and the junction held 19 bases outside the gene matches. Germline V gene lookup returns CDR1 ENHRY and CDR2 SYGVKD. The CDR3 spells CAIKEGLPGVEGEQYF. The CDR3 nucleotides are TGTGCCATCAAGGAGGGACTACCTGGGGTAGAGGGGGAGCAGTACTTC.

CDR3 sequence: CSAAAPGLAAYEQYF. The CDR3 DNA sequence: TGCAGCGCCGCCGCCCCCGGACTAGCGGCCTACGAGCAGTACTTC. The chain uses TRBV29-1 and TRBJ2-7, with 10 bases lining up with TRBD2. The CDR3 spans 15 residues. After removal of 7 bases from V and 2 bases from J, the junction contained 11 bases not matched to a gene. Germline V gives CDR1 SQVTM, CDR2 ANQGSEA.

Ten or more counts support this clonotype. This chain uses TRBV28 with TRBJ2-3; 8 bases agree with TRBD2. The CDR3 runs to 16 residues. V lost 5 bases to trimming and J lost 1 base; unmatched junction nucleotides: 8. Germline CDR1 and CDR2: MDHEN and SYDVKM. The CDR3 sequence: CASSPAGGDRTDTQYF. The DNA of the CDR3 is TGTGCCAGCAGTCCCGCCGGGGGGGACCGCACAGATACGCAGTATTTT.

This clonotype has a count of ten or more. V and J are TRBV6-5 and TRBJ1-5; 7 nucleotides align to TRBD1. V gave up 6 bases and J gave up 7 bases; unmatched junction bases: 12. This CDR3 spans 15 amino acids. Germline V gene lookup returns CDR1 MNHEY and CDR2 SVGAGI. CDR3 sequence (DNA): TGTGCCAGCAGACCTCGACAGGGACAGTACCAGCCCCAGCATTTT. Amino acid sequence: CASRPRQGQYQPQHF.

The sample holds many counts of this clonotype. This chain links TRBV6-2 or TRBV6-3 with TRBJ1-2; D unclear. V lost 5 bases, J lost 5 bases, and 15 bases lay in between. The CDR3 is made up of 14 amino acids. Germline CDR1 MNHEY, CDR2 SVGEGT. CDR3 bases: TGTGCCAGCAGTGAGGATCTATTCACGTATGGCTACACCTTC. Residues: CASSEDLFTYGYTF.